Reported below is one T cell receptor beta chain. Its target is unknown. This sample is drawn from a study of blood T cells in healthy people across ages. Regarding the study as a whole: Lack of knowledge of donor CMV status possibly confounded expanded clonotype changes. Both higher diversity and more naive CD4+ cells marked long-lived donors when set against aged donors. Leaving the PBMCs unsorted stopped any conclusive comparison of naive versus antigen-experienced cells.

This CDR3 contains 15 residues. Germline-derived CDR1 and CDR2 are LGHNA and YNFKEQ. The ends lost 7 bases at V and 3 bases at J; junction bases unmatched: 9. A J-beta primer mix and a sample-barcoded 5' primer were used in a second PCR of about 7 to 12 cycles. The template-switch adaptor, which had 12 random nucleotides, put a tag on each cDNA molecule. TCRdb re-derived calls from the 5' RACE reads in MiXCR, one entry per CDR3 protein. The repertoire includes 1,500,000 or so distinct CDR3 sequences, 42% of them detected once, and approximately 4.1% sits in the top ten. The receptor's source is a woman between 18 and 29 years old in good health. Material: blood. The chain carries TRBV4-2 and TRBJ2-3, with 8 positions matching TRBD2. In DNA, the CDR3 is TGTGCCAGCAACGACTTTAGCGGGATGACAGATACGCAGTATTTT. It yields the protein CASNDFSGMTDTQYF.